A single sample is the source of the 26 T cell receptor beta chains below, sequenced in a study of blood T cell repertoires in COVID-19. The assay was immunoSEQ multiplex PCR, and TCRdb's table has in-frame clones only and misses some. Altogether more than 95,000 clones are present, about 85% being singletons, with the ten largest covering 4.1%. The sample comprised peripheral blood. Receptors originate from a man over 45 with acute or convalescent COVID-19.

This sequence joins TRBV5-8 and TRBJ2-5; 8 nucleotides match TRBD2. CDR1 is SGHTS, CDR2 YDEGEE, per germline. This CDR3 spans 15 amino acids. V dropped 0 bases and J dropped 3; count of bases not matched to a gene: 4. This chain's CDR3 is CASSLGAGGKETQYF. The CDR3 nucleotides read TGTGCCAGCAGCTTGGGGGCGGGAGGAAAAGAGACCCAGTACTTC.

This clone was seen just once. The chain recombines TRBV18 with TRBJ2-1, with D perhaps matching TRBD2 (6 bases). The CDR3 contains 12 residues. The V end lost 3 bases, the J end lost 8 bases, and 8 bases lay between the germline ends. Per germline, CDR1 KGHSH and CDR2 LQKENI. The CDR3 sequence: CASSPEGHEQFF. The CDR3 DNA follows: TGTGCCAGCTCACCGGAGGGGCATGAGCAGTTCTTC.

This clone has only a few counts. The chain carries TRBV5-1 and TRBJ1-1, with 10 bases lining up with TRBD1. CDR1 is SGHRS, CDR2 YFSETQ, per germline. J gave up 0 bases and V 3 bases, and 2 bases lay outside the gene matches. The CDR3 contains 15 residues. CDR3 DNA: TGCGCCAGCAGCTGGACAGGGGGGATGAACACTGAAGCTTTCTTT. Encoded protein: CASSWTGGMNTEAFF.

V and J are TRBV9 and TRBJ1-6, with D perhaps TRBD1 (6 bases). Germline values: CDR1 SGDLS, CDR2 YYNGEE. The CDR3 has 16 residues. Trimming shortened V by 3 bases and J by 6 bases, and 16 bases separated the two germline ends. The chain's CDR3 is CASSDPGQTANSPLHF. The CDR3 DNA follows: TGTGCCAGCAGCGACCCGGGACAAACAGCTAATTCACCCCTCCACTTT. The full variable domain, completed using reference TRBV9 and TRBJ1-6, is DSGVTQTPKHLITATGQRVTLRCSPRSGDLSVYWYQQSLDQGLQFLIQYYNGEERAKGNILERFSAQQFPDLHSELNLSSLELGDSALYFCASSDPGQTANSPLHFGNGTRLTVT.

The chain is built from TRBV10-3 and TRBJ2-5, with D possibly TRBD1 on 6 matching bases. The CDR3 is 15 amino acids. Germline CDR1 ENHRY, CDR2 SYGVKD. With 2 bases removed from V and 1 base from J, the gap between germline ends came to 11 bases. CDR3 nucleotide sequence: TGTGCCATCAGTGAGGGGGGCCCCATCCAAGAGACCCAGTACTTC. This encodes CAISEGGPIQETQYF.

V gene TRBV10-2 combines with J gene TRBJ2-2; 8 bases fit TRBD1. With V trimmed by 7 bases and J by 3 bases, 4 bases remained unmatched. Germline CDR1 reads WSHSY; CDR2 reads SAAADI. The length of the CDR3 is 14 residues. In DNA, the CDR3 is TGCGCCAGCACGGACAGGGCGGACACCGGGGAGCTGTTTTTT. It yields the protein CASTDRADTGELFF.

The chain has TRBV5-1 and TRBJ2-5; 7 bases match TRBD2. CDR1 is SGHRS and CDR2 is YFSETQ in the germline V gene. Trimming at V came to 0 bases and at J to 5 bases, leaving 10 bases not matched to a gene. The CDR3 length is 16 residues. The CDR3 nucleotides are TGCGCCAGCAGCTTGGTTGGCGGGGGTACAAGGGAGACCCAGTACTTC. As protein: CASSLVGGGTRETQYF.

The J gene is TRBJ1-2, the V gene TRBV27; the match to TRBD1 covers 7 bases. From germline, CDR1 is MNHEY and CDR2 SMNVEV (reference sequence). This CDR3 contains 14 residues. V lost 2 bases and J lost 6; bases outside the gene matches: 6. This CDR3 reads CASSLLGQVNGYTF. The DNA of the CDR3 is TGTGCCAGCAGTTTACTCGGACAGGTGAATGGCTACACCTTC.

The rearrangement uses TRBV7-9 and TRBJ1-2, with D unresolved. Germline values: CDR1 SEHNR, CDR2 FQNEAQ (reference sequence). This CDR3 contains 13 residues. Trimming took off 3 bases at V and 4 bases at J, with 9 bases between the two ends. The CDR3 DNA reads as TGTGCCAGCAGCTTCACATCATCCTATGGCTACACCTTC. Its protein is CASSFTSSYGYTF.

V usage is TRBV6-5 and J usage is TRBJ1-2; D perhaps matches TRBD1 (6 bases). V dropped 0 bases and J dropped 2 bases, with 13 bases sitting between them. Germline V gives CDR1 MNHEY, CDR2 SVGAGI. The CDR3 runs to 16 residues. CDR3: CASSYSRGHGNYGYTF. The CDR3 nucleotides are TGTGCCAGCAGTTACTCGAGGGGACACGGAAACTATGGCTACACCTTC.

The chain employs TRBV7-9 and TRBJ1-1, with D unclear. The CDR3 has 12 amino acids. Trimming cost V 8 bases and J 5 bases, with 12 bases left between them. Germline CDR1 is SEHNR and CDR2 is FQNEAQ (reference sequence). The chain's CDR3 is CASGGRSTEAFF. The CDR3 DNA is TGTGCCAGCGGCGGGCGATCAACTGAAGCTTTCTTT. Filled out from reference TRBV7-9 and TRBJ1-1, the complete variable domain reads DTGVSQNPRHKITKRGQNVTFRCDPISEHNRLYWYRQTLGQGPEFLTYFQNEAQLEKSRLLSDRFSAERPKGSFSTLEIQRTEQGDSAMYLCASGGRSTEAFFGQGTRLTVV.

The V and J genes are TRBV6-6 and TRBJ1-5, with TRBD1 identical over 7 bases. V shed 3 bases, J shed 2 bases, and the junction held 7 bases outside the gene matches. Germline CDR1 MNHNY, CDR2 SVGAGI (reference sequence). This CDR3 comprises 16 residues. Here the CDR3 DNA reads TGTGCCAGCAGTTATGAGGGAGACAGGGGCAATCAGCCCCAGCATTTT. It is translated as CASSYEGDRGNQPQHF.

The chain employs TRBV20-1 and TRBJ1-1; D is unclear. In germline, CDR1 is DFQATT, CDR2 SNEGSKA (reference sequence). The CDR3 has 12 residues. V shed 3 bases and J shed 4 bases, with 9 bases lying between them. The CDR3 here is CSASLSGTEAFF. CDR3 coding DNA: TGCAGTGCTAGTCTAAGTGGCACTGAAGCTTTCTTT.

This clone has only one observation. This chain joins TRBV18 and TRBJ1-5; 8 positions agree with TRBD1. Unmatched junction bases numbered 8, after V lost 3 bases and J lost 1 base. Per the germline V gene, CDR1 is KGHSH and CDR2 is LQKENI. The CDR3 loop spans 17 amino acids. This chain's CDR3 is CASSPRTGSGSNQPQHF. The CDR3 nucleotides read TGTGCCAGCTCACCGAGGACAGGGAGTGGGAGCAATCAGCCCCAGCATTTT.

The chain carries TRBV5-6 and TRBJ2-5; 10 bases line up with TRBD2. Germline V lookup: CDR1 SGHDT, CDR2 YYEEEE. V lost 4 bases to trimming and J lost 1 base; unmatched junction nucleotides: 7. The CDR3 totals 16 residues. Here the CDR3 reads CASSALLAGSQETQYF. The CDR3 DNA follows: TGTGCCAGCAGCGCGTTACTAGCGGGGAGCCAAGAGACCCAGTACTTC. Together with reference TRBV5-6 and TRBJ2-5, the CDR3 gives the full variable domain: DAGVTQSPTHLIKTRGQQVTLRCSPKSGHDTVSWYQQALGQGPQFIFQYYEEEERQRGNFPDRFSGHQFPNYSSELNVNALLLGDSALYLCASSALLAGSQETQYFGPGTRLLVL.

The chain joins TRBV10-3 to TRBJ1-3; the D gene is possibly TRBD1 (5 bases). CDR1 is ENHRY, CDR2 SYGVKD, per germline. V was trimmed by 2 bases and J by 0 bases, leaving 14 bases between them. The CDR3 runs 17 residues. The CDR3 DNA sequence: TGTGCCATCAGTGAGCCCATCGTGGGGCACTCTGGAAACACCATATATTTT. It yields the protein CAISEPIVGHSGNTIYF.

V gene TRBV5-8 combines with J gene TRBJ2-5, with 14 bases that match TRBD2. After removal of 4 bases from V and 4 bases from J, the junction contained 9 bases not matched to a gene. The CDR3 sequence is 17 residues long. Germline lookup yields CDR1 SGHTS and CDR2 YDEGEE. CDR3 amino acids: CASSAGLAGVPGETQYF. The CDR3 DNA reads TGTGCCAGCAGCGCGGGACTAGCGGGAGTTCCCGGAGAGACCCAGTACTTC.

This chain uses TRBV2 with TRBJ2-7; D is possibly TRBD1 (6 bases). The CDR3 covers 12 residues. Germline V CDR1 and CDR2: SNHLY, FYNNEI. Trimming removed 6 bases at V and 2 bases at J, with 8 bases between. The chain's CDR3 is CASRGTTYEQYF. The CDR3 coding sequence is TGTGCCAGCAGAGGGACAACCTACGAGCAGTACTTC.

This chain connects TRBV6-5 to TRBJ2-7; a weak D match, TRBD1 (6 bases). V was clipped by 2 bases and J by 2 bases, with 13 bases between them. Germline CDR1 reads MNHEY; CDR2 reads SVGAGI. There are 15 residues in the CDR3. The DNA for the CDR3 is TGTGCCAGCAGTTACCAAAACAGGGCCCCCTACGAGCAGTACTTC. It codes for CASSYQNRAPYEQYF.

The chain recombines TRBV9 with TRBJ1-5; a possible D gene is TRBD1 (5 bases). V lost 4 bases and J 0 bases, leaving 11 bases between the germline ends. The germline gives CDR1 SGDLS, CDR2 YYNGEE. This CDR3 has 15 residues. The CDR3 spells CASSPQGSSNQPQHF. In DNA form, the CDR3 reads TGTGCCAGCAGCCCTCAGGGTAGTAGCAATCAGCCCCAGCATTTT.

In this sample, this clone turned up once. Other DNA sequences in the same sample also yield this CDR3. This chain links TRBV2 with TRBJ2-7; tentative D call: TRBD1 (6 bases). This CDR3 has 12 amino acids. The V gene lost 6 bases and the J gene lost 7 bases, with 13 bases spanning the gap. Per the germline V gene, CDR1 is SNHLY and CDR2 is FYNNEI. The CDR3 reads CASRQGMWEQYF. The CDR3 coding sequence is TGTGCCAGCAGGCAGGGGATGTGGGAGCAGTACTTC.

This clone was counted a few times. This chain uses TRBV19 with TRBJ2-7, with D maybe TRBD2 (6 bases). Germline V gene sequence: CDR1 LNHDA, CDR2 SQIVND (reference sequence). This CDR3 region has 12 residues. The CDR3 DNA reads TGTGCTTCCGGGGGACCTTCCTACGAGCAGTACTTC. It specifies CASGGPSYEQYF.

The V and J genes are TRBV7-3 and TRBJ1-1; D call uncertain. The germline V and J ends were trimmed by 0 bases and 1 base, with 3 bases remaining between them. The V gene's germline CDR1 is SGHTA and CDR2 FQGTGA. CDR3 length: 13 amino acids. The CDR3 here is CASSLTRNTEAFF. CDR3 coding DNA: TGTGCCAGCAGCTTAACCAGGAACACTGAAGCTTTCTTT.

The chain uses TRBV6-5 and TRBJ2-1, with TRBD2 matching over 10 bases. Germline-derived CDR1 and CDR2 are MNHEY and SVGAGI. J was trimmed by 5 bases and V by 4 bases; bases with no gene match: 5. CDR3 length: 15 residues. Here the CDR3 reads CASSWLAGADNEQFF. Written as DNA, the CDR3 is TGTGCCAGCAGTTGGCTAGCGGGAGCAGACAATGAGCAGTTCTTC.

CDR3 bases: TGTGCCAGCAGTGAAGCGGACAACAGAAGGAATCAGCCCCAGCATTTT. Its translation: CASSEADNRRNQPQHF. J is TRBJ1-5 and V is TRBV6-1, with TRBD1 as a possible D gene (5 bases). Germline V gene data show CDR1 as MNHNS and CDR2 as SASEGT. This CDR3 is 16 amino acids long. V lost 0 bases, J lost 4 bases, and 13 bases lay in between.

V usage is TRBV25-1 and J usage is TRBJ1-2; no definite D call. The germline V and J ends were trimmed by 1 base and 4 bases, with 13 bases remaining between them. The CDR3 spans 15 residues. Germline V lookup: CDR1 MGHDK, CDR2 SYGVNS. The CDR3 DNA sequence: TGTGCCAGCAGTGAATCCTGGACTGGTAGCTATGGCTACACCTTC. Translating it yields CASSESWTGSYGYTF.